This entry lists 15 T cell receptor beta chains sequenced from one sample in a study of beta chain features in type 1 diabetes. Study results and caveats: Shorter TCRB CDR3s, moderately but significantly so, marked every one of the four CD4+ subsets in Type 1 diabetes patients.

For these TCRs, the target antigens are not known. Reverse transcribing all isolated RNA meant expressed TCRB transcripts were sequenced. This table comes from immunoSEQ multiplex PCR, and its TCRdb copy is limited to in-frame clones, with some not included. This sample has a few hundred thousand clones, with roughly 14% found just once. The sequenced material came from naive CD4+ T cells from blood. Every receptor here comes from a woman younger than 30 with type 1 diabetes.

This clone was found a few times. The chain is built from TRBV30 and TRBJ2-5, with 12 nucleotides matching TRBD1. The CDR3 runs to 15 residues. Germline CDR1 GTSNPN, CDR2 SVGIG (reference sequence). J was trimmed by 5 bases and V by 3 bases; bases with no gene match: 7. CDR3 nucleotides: TGTGCCTGGAGCGAGGGACAGGGGGCTTGGGAGACCCAGTACTTC. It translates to CAWSEGQGAWETQYF.

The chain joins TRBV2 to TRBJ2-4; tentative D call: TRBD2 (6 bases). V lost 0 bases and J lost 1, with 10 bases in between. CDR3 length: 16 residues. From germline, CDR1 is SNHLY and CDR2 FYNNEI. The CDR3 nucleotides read TGTGCCAGCAGTGAAGCAAGGAGGGTGGCCAAAAACATTCAGTACTTC. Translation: CASSEARRVAKNIQYF.

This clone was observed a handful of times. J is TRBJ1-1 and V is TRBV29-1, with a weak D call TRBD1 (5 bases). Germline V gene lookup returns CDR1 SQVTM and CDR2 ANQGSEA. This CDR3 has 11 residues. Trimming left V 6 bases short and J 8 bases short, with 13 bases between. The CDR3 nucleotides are TGCAGCGTAGCCGACAGTCCCGAAGCTTTCTTT. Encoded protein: CSVADSPEAFF.

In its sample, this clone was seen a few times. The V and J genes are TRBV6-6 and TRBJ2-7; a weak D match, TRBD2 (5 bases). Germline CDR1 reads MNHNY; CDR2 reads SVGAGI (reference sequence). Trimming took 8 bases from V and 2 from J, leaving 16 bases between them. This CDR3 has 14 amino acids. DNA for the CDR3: TGTGCCAGCGGGGAGTTGTTGGGTACCTACGAGCAGTACTTC. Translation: CASGELLGTYEQYF.

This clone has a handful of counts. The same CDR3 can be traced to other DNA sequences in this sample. CDR3 in DNA: TGTGCCAGCAGCTTAGCGCGGCGCCCTGAAGCTTTCTTT. Its translation is CASSLARRPEAFF. The V call is TRBV7-2, the J call TRBJ1-1; D gene ambiguous. Trimming pared 0 bases from V and 6 bases from J, leaving 8 bases between. Looked up from germline, CDR1 is SGHTA and CDR2 is FQGNSA. The CDR3 is made up of 13 amino acids. Using reference TRBV7-2 and TRBJ1-1 for the parts outside the CDR3, the full variable domain is GAGVSQSPSNKVTEKGKDVELRCDPISGHTALYWYRQSLGQGLEFLIYFQGNSAPDKSGLPSDRFSAERTGGSVSTLTIQRTQQEDSAVYLCASSLARRPEAFFGQGTRLTVV.

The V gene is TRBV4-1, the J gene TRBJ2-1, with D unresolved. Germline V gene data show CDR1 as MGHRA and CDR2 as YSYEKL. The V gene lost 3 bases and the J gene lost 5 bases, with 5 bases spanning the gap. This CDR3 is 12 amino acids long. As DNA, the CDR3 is TGCGCCAGCAGCCAGCTAAACAATGAGCAGTTCTTC. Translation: CASSQLNNEQFF.

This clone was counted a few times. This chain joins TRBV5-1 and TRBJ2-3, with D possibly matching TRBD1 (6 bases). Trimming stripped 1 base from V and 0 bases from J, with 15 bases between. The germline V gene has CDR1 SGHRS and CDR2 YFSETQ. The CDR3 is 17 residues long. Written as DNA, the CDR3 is TGCGCCAGCAGCTTGTTACCCGGGACATCTAGCACAGATACGCAGTATTTT. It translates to CASSLLPGTSSTDTQYF.

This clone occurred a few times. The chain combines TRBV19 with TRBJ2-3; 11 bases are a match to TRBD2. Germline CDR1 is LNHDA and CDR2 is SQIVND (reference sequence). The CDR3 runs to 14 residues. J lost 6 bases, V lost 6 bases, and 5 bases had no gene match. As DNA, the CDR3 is TGTGCCAGTAGCGTAGCGGGAGGGCCGGATACGCAGTATTTT. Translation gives CASSVAGGPDTQYF. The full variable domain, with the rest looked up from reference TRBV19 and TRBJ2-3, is DGGITQSPKYLFRKEGQNVTLSCEQNLNHDAMYWYRQDPGQGLRLIYYSQIVNDFQKGDIAEGYSVSREKKESFPLTVTSAQKNPTAFYLCASSVAGGPDTQYFGPGTRLTVL.

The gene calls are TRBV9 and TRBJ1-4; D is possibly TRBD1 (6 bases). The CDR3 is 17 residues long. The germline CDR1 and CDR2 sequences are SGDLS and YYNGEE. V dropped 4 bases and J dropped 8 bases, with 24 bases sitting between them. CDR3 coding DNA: TGTGCCAGCAGCTCCCGTCTCTCTACAGGGTCAAGCGAAAAACTGTTTTTT. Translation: CASSSRLSTGSSEKLFF.

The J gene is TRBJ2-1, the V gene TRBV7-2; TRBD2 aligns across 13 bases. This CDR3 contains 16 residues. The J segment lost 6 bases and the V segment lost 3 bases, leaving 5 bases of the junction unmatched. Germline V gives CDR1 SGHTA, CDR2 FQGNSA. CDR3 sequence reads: CASSLTSGRPINEQFF. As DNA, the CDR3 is TGTGCCAGCAGCTTGACTAGCGGGAGGCCAATCAATGAGCAGTTCTTC.

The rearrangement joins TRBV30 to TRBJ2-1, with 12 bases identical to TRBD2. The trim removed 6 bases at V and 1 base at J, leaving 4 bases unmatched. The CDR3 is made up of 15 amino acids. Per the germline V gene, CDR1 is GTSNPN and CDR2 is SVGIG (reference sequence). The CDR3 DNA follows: TGTGCCTGTAGGACTAGCGGGGCGTCCTACAATGAGCAGTTCTTC. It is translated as CACRTSGASYNEQFF.

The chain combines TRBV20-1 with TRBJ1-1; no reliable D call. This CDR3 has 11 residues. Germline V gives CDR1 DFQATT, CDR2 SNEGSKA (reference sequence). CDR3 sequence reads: CSTTLNTEAFF. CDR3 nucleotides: TGCAGCACGACACTGAACACTGAAGCTTTCTTT.

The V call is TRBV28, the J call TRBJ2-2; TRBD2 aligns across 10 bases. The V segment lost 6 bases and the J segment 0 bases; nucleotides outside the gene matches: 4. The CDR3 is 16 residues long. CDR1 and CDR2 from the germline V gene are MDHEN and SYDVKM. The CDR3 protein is CASRNGLAANTGELFF. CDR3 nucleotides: TGTGCCAGCAGAAACGGACTAGCGGCGAACACCGGGGAGCTGTTTTTT.

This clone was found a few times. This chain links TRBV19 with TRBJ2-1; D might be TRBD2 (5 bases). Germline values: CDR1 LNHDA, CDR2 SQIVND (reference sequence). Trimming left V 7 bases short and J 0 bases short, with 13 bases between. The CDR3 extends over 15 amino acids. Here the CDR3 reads CASNPRGSSYNEQFF. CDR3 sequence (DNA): TGTGCCAGTAACCCTCGGGGAAGCTCCTACAATGAGCAGTTCTTC.

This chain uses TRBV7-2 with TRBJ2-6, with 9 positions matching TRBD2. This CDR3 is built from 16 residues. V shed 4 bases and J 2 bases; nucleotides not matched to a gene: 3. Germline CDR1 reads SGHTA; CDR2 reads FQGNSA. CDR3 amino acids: CASSSVAGAGANVLTF. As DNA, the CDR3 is TGTGCCAGCAGCTCCGTAGCGGGAGCTGGGGCCAACGTCCTGACTTTC.